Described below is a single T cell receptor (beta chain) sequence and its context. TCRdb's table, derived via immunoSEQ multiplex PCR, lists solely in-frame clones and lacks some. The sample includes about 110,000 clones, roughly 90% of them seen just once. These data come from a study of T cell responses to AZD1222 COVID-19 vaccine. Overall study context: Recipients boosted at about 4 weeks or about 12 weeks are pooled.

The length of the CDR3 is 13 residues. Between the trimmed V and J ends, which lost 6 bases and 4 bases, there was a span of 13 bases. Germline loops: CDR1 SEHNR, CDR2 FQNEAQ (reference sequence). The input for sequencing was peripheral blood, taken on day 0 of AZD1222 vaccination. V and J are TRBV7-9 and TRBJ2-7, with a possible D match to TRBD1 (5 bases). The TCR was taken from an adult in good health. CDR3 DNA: TGTGCCAGCAGGTCGTCAGGGATTTACGAGCAGTACTTC. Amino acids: CASRSSGIYEQYF.